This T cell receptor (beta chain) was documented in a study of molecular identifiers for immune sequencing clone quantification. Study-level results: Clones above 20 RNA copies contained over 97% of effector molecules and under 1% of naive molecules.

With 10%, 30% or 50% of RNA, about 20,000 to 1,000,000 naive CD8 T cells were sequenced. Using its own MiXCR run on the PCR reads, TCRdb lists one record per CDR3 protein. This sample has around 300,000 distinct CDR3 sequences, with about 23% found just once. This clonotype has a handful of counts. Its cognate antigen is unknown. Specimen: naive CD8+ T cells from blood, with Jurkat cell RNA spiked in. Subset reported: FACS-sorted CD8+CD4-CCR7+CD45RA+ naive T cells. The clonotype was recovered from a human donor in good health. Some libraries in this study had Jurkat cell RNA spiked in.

DNA for the CDR3: TGTGCCAGCAGTTTAAGTCTTCGTACCGGGGAGCTGTTTTTT. Its translation is CASSLSLRTGELFF. This chain connects TRBV28 to TRBJ2-2; D remains unclear. The V gene's germline CDR1 is MDHEN and CDR2 SYDVKM. The germline V and J ends were trimmed by 2 bases and 5 bases, with 9 bases remaining between them. This CDR3 has 14 amino acids.